The clone carrying this T cell receptor beta chain was seen more than once but under ten times. Its target is not known. MiXCR was run by TCRdb on the 5' RACE reads, yielding one entry per CDR3 protein. The data contain 1.5 million to 2 million distinct CDR3 sequences, around a third of them seen just once; the ten biggest clones take up approximately 0.29%. These data are taken from a study of identical twins. Overall study results and limits: Insertions ran lower in abundant cord blood beta clonotypes, though not in memory repertoires.

Germline CDR1 LGHNA, CDR2 YNFKEQ. The CDR3 has 17 residues. J was trimmed by 1 base and V by 4 bases; bases with no gene match: 11. This rearrangement joins TRBV4-2 to TRBJ2-3, with TRBD2 matching over 7 bases. Sequenced input: cord blood. This clonotype was obtained from a newborn girl in good health. CDR3 sequence (DNA): TGTGCCAGCAGCCCCATGCCCGGGACTACCGGCACAGATACGCAGTATTTT. Residues: CASSPMPGTTGTDTQYF.